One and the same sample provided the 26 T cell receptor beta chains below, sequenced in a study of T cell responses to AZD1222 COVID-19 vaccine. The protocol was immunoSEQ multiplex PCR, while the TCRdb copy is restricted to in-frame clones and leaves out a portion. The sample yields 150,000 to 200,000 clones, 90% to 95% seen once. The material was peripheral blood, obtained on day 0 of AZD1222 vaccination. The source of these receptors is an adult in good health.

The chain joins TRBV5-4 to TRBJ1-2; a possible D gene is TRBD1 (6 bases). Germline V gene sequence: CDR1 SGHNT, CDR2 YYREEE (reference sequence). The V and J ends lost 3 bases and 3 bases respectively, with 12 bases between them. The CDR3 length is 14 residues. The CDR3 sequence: CASSSGVLDYGYTF. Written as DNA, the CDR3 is TGTGCCAGCAGCTCAGGGGTTTTGGACTATGGCTACACCTTC.

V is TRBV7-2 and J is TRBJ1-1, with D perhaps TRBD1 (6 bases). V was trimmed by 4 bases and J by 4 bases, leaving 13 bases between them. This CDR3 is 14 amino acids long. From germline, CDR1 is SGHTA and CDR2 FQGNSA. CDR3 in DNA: TGTGCCAGCAGCTGGAGACAGGCTGGCACTGAAGCTTTCTTT. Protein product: CASSWRQAGTEAFF.

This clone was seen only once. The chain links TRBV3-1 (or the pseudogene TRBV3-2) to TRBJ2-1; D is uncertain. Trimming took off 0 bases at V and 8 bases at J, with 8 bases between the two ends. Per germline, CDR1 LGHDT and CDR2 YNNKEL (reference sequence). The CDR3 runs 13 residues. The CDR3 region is CASSQDTFDEQFF. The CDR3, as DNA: TGTGCCAGCAGCCAAGATACGTTTGATGAGCAGTTCTTC.

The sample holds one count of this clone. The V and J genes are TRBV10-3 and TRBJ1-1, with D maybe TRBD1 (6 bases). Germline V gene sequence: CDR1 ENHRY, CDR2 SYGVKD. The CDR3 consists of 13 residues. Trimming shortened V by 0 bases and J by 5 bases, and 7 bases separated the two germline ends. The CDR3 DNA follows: TGTGCCATCAGTGAGTCAGGGGGTACTGAAGCTTTCTTT. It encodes CAISESGGTEAFF.

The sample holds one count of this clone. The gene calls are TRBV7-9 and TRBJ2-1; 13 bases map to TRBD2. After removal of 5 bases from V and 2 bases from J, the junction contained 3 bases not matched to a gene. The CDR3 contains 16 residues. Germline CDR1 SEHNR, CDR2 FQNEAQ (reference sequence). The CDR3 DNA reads TGTGCCAGCAGCCCTGGGACTAGCGGGACCTACAATGAGCAGTTCTTC. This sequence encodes CASSPGTSGTYNEQFF.

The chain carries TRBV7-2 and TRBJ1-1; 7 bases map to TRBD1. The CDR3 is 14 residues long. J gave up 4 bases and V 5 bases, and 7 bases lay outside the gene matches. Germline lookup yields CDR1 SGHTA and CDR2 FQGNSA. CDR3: CASSPRTGPTEAFF. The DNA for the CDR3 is TGTGCCAGCAGCCCCAGGACAGGACCCACTGAAGCTTTCTTT. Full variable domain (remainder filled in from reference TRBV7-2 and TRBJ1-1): GAGVSQSPSNKVTEKGKDVELRCDPISGHTALYWYRQSLGQGLEFLIYFQGNSAPDKSGLPSDRFSAERTGGSVSTLTIQRTQQEDSAVYLCASSPRTGPTEAFFGQGTRLTVV.

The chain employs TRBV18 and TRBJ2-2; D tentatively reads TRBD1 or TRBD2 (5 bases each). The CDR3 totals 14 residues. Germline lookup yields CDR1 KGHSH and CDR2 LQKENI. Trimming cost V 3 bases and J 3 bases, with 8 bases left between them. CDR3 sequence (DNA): TGTGCCAGCTCACCGGGGACGGACACCGGGGAGCTGTTTTTT. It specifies CASSPGTDTGELFF.

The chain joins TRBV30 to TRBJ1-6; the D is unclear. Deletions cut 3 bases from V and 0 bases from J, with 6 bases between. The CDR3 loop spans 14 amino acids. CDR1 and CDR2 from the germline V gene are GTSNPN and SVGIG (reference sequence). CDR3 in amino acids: CAWRASSYNSPLHF. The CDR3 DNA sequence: TGTGCCTGGAGGGCGAGCTCCTATAATTCACCCCTCCACTTT.

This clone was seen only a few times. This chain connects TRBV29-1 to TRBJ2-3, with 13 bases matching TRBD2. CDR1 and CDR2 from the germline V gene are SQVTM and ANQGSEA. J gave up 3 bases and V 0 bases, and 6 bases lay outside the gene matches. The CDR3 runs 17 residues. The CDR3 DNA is TGCAGCGTTGAAGATTGGACTAGCGGGAGTGCGACAGATACGCAGTATTTT. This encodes CSVEDWTSGSATDTQYF.

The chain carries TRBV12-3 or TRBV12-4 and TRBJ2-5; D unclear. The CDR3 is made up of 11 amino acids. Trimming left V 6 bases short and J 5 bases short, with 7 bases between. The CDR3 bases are TGTGCCAGCAGCCCCGGGGAGACCCAGTACTTC. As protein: CASSPGETQYF.

CDR3 sequence: CASSQGVQYTDTQYF. Written as DNA, the CDR3 is TGCGCCAGCAGCCAAGGTGTTCAGTACACAGATACGCAGTATTTT. The chain links TRBV4-3 to TRBJ2-3; D call uncertain. The V gene's germline CDR1 is LGHNA and CDR2 YSLEER. This CDR3 spans 15 amino acids. V lost 1 base and J 2 bases, leaving 10 bases between the germline ends.

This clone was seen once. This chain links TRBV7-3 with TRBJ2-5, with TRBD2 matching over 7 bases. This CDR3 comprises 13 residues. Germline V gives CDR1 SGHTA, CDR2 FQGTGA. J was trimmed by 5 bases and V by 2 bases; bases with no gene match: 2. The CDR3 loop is CASSLGGEETQYF. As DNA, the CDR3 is TGTGCCAGCAGCTTAGGGGGGGAGGAGACCCAGTACTTC. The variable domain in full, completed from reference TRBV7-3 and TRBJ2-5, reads GAGVSQTPSNKVTEKGKYVELRCDPISGHTALYWYRQSLGQGPEFLIYFQGTGAADDSGLPNDRFFAVRPEGSVSTLKIQRTERGDSAVYLCASSLGGEETQYFGPGTRLLVL.

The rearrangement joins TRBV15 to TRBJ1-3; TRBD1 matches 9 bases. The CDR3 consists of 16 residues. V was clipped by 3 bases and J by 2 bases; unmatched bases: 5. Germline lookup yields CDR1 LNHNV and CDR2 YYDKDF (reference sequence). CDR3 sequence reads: CATSRGTGWTGNTIYF. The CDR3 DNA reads TGTGCCACCAGCAGGGGGACAGGGTGGACTGGAAACACCATATATTTT.

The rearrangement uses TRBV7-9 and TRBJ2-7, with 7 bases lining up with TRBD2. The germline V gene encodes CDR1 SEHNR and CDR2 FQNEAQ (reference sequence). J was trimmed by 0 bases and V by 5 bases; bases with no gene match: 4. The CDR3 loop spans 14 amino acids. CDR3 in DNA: TGTGCCAGCAGCCAAAGCGGGACCTCCTACGAGCAGTACTTC. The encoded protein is CASSQSGTSYEQYF.

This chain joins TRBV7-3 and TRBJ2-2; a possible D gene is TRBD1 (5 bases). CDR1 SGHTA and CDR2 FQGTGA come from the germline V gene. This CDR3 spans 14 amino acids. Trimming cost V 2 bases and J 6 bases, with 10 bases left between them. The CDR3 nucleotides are TGTGCCAGCAGCTTACGCAGGGCGGCCGGGGAGCTGTTTTTT. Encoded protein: CASSLRRAAGELFF.

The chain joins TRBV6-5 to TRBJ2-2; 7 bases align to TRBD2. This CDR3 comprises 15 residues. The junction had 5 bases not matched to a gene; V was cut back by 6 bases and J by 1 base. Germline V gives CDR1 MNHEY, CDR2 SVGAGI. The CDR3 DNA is TGTGCCAGCAGATCCGGGACTATGAACACCGGGGAGCTGTTTTTT. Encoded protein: CASRSGTMNTGELFF.

In DNA form, the CDR3 reads TGTGCCAGCAGTTCTCAGAACTCCTATGGCTACACCTTC. Translating gives CASSSQNSYGYTF. The chain uses TRBV27 and TRBJ1-2; D uncertain. Looked up from germline, CDR1 is MNHEY and CDR2 is SMNVEV (reference sequence). Trimming pared 4 bases from V and 4 bases from J, leaving 10 bases between. This CDR3 region has 13 residues.

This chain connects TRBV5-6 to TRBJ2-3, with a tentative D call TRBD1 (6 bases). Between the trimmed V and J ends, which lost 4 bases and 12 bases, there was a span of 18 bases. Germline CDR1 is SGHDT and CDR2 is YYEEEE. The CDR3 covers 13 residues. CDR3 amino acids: CASSLRTARNQYF. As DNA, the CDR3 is TGTGCCAGCAGCCTGCGGACAGCCAGAAACCAGTATTTT.

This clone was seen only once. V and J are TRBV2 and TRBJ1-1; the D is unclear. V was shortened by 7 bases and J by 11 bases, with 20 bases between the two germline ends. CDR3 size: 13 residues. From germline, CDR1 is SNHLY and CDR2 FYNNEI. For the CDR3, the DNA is TGTGCCAGCAACCTAAGGGAGAGGGCGGAGGCTTTCTTT. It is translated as CASNLRERAEAFF.

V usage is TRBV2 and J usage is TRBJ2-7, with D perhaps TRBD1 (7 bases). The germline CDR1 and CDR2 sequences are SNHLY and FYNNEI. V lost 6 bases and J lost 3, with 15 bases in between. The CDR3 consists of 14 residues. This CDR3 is CASRDSGGGYEQYF. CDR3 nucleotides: TGTGCCAGCAGAGACTCAGGGGGAGGCTACGAGCAGTACTTC. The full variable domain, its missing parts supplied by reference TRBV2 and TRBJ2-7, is EPEVTQTPSHQVTQMGQEVILRCVPISNHLYFYWYRQILGQKVEFLVSFYNNEISEKSEIFDDQFSVERPDGSNFTLKIRSTKLEDSAMYFCASRDSGGGYEQYFGPGTRLTVT.

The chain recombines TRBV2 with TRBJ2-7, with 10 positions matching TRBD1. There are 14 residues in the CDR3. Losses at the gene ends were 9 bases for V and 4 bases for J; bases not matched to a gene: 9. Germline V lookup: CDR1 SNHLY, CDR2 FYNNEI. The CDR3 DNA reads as TGTGCCAGTCGAACGGGACAGGGGCCTTACGAGCAGTACTTC. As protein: CASRTGQGPYEQYF.

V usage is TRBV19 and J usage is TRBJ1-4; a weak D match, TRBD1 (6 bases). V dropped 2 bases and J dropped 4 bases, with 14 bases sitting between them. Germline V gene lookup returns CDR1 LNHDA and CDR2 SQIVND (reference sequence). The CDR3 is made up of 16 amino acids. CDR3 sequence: CASSIKQGTGNEKLFF. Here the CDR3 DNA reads TGTGCCAGTAGTATAAAGCAGGGGACCGGTAATGAAAAACTGTTTTTT.

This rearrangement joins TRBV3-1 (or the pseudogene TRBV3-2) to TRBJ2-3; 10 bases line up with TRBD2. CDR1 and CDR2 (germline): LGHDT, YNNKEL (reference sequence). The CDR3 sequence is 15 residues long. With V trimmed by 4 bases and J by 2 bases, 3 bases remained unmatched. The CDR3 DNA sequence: TGTGCCAGCAGCCCACTAGCGGGGAACACAGATACGCAGTATTTT. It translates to CASSPLAGNTDTQYF.

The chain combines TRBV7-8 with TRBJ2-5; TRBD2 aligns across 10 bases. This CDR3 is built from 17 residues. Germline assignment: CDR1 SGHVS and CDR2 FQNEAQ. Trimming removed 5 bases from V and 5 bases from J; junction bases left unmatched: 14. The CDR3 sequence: CASSPRGSGGARETQYF. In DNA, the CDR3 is TGTGCCAGCAGCCCGCGGGGGAGCGGGGGGGCACGGGAGACCCAGTACTTC.

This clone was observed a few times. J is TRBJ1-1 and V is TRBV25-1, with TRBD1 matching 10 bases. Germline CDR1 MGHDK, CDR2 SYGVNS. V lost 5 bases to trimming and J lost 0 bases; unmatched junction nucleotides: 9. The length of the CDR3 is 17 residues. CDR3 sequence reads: CASSSTGTGDMNTEAFF. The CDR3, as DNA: TGTGCCAGCAGTAGCACCGGGACAGGGGATATGAACACTGAAGCTTTCTTT.

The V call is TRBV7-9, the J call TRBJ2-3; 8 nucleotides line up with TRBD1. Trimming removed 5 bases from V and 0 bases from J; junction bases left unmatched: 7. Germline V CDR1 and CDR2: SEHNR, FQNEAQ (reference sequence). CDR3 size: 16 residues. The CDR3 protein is CASSPTGGGSTDTQYF. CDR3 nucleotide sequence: TGTGCCAGCAGCCCTACAGGGGGAGGTAGCACAGATACGCAGTATTTT.